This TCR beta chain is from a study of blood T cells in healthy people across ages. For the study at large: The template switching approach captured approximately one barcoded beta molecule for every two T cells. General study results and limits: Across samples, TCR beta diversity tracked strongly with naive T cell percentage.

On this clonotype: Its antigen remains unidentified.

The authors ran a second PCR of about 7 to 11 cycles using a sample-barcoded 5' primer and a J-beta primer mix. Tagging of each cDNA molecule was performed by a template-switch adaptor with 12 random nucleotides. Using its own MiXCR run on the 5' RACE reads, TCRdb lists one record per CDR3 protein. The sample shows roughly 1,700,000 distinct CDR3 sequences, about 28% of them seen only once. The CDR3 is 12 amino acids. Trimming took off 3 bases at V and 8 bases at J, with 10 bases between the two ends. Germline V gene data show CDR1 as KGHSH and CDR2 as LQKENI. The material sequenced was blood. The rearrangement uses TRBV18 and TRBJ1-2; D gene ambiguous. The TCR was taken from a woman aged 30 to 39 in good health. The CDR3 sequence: CASSPPGNGYTF. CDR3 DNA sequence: TGTGCCAGCTCACCGCCGGGTAACGGCTACACCTTC. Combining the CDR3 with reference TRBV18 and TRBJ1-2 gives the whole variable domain NAGVMQNPRHLVRRRGQEARLRCSPMKGHSHVYWYRQLPEEGLKFMVYLQKENIIDESGMPKERFSAEFPKEGPSILRIQQVVRGDSAAYFCASSPPGNGYTFGSGTRLTVV.